The 31 T cell receptor beta chains listed next were all sequenced from one sample in a study of blood T cell repertoires in COVID-19. Sequenced by immunoSEQ multiplex PCR; TCRdb stores in-frame clones only, minus some. The sample records tens of thousands of clones, about 80% being singletons. Sequenced material: peripheral blood. The receptors here all came from an older man with COVID-19, enrolled during active disease.

The chain is built from TRBV5-8 and TRBJ2-3; no definite D call. The CDR3 runs 14 residues. V was cut by 0 bases and J by 2 bases, with 7 bases left in between. Germline CDR1 SGHTS, CDR2 YDEGEE. CDR3 in amino acids: CASSLGSYTDTQYF. In DNA, the CDR3 is TGTGCCAGCAGCTTGGGCAGTTACACAGATACGCAGTATTTT.

The gene calls are TRBV29-1 and TRBJ1-1; the D is unclear. Germline V gene lookup returns CDR1 SQVTM and CDR2 ANQGSEA. Deletions cut 3 bases from V and 1 base from J, with 9 bases between. This CDR3 is 13 amino acids long. For the CDR3, the DNA is TGCAGCGTTGACCGAGACAAGAACACTGAAGCTTTCTTT. Translation: CSVDRDKNTEAFF.

The chain couples TRBV7-9 to TRBJ1-2; D may be TRBD1 (5 bases). V lost 3 bases and J 3 bases, leaving 14 bases between the germline ends. This CDR3 region has 15 residues. Germline V gives CDR1 SEHNR, CDR2 FQNEAQ (reference sequence). CDR3 sequence: CASSFGGGPDYGYTF. CDR3 coding DNA: TGTGCCAGCAGCTTTGGGGGAGGCCCGGACTATGGCTACACCTTC.

This sequence joins TRBV18 and TRBJ2-5; D may be TRBD2 (5 bases). The germline CDR1 and CDR2 sequences are KGHSH and LQKENI. Trimming stripped 1 base from V and 2 bases from J, with 11 bases between. This CDR3 is built from 15 residues. The CDR3 loop reads CASSPQRSGQETQYF. In nucleotides, the CDR3 is TGTGCCAGCTCACCACAACGGTCGGGGCAAGAGACCCAGTACTTC.

The genes are TRBV18 and TRBJ2-2, with D possibly TRBD2 on 6 matching bases. Trimming took off 2 bases at V and 0 bases at J, with 16 bases between the two ends. This CDR3 is built from 18 residues. CDR1 and CDR2 (germline): KGHSH, LQKENI. In DNA form, the CDR3 reads TGTGCCAGCTCACCAGGGCCGGCCGGGACTCCGAACACCGGGGAGCTGTTTTTT. Amino acids: CASSPGPAGTPNTGELFF.

This chain links TRBV6-6 with TRBJ1-3; TRBD1 agrees at 8 bases. V lost 7 bases, J lost 2 bases, and 10 bases stayed unmatched. This CDR3 has 16 amino acids. The germline CDR1 and CDR2 sequences are MNHNY and SVGAGI (reference sequence). The DNA for the CDR3 is TGTGCCAGCACCGGACAGGGAAGAAAGCCTGGAAACACCATATATTTT. It yields the protein CASTGQGRKPGNTIYF.

J is TRBJ1-3 and V is TRBV24-1; 8 nucleotides agree with TRBD1. Germline V gives CDR1 KGHDR, CDR2 SFDVKD. CDR3 length equals 13 residues. V was clipped by 9 bases and J by 7 bases; unmatched bases: 7. The chain's CDR3 is CATAPTGGNTIYF. The DNA of the CDR3 is TGTGCCACCGCCCCTACAGGGGGGAACACCATATATTTT.

CDR3 residues: CASRKPGLITDTQYF. For the CDR3, the DNA is TGTGCCAGCAGGAAACCGGGACTGATCACAGATACGCAGTATTTT. The chain has TRBV5-6 and TRBJ2-3; TRBD2 is a possible D gene (6 bases). V lost 5 bases and J 2 bases, leaving 15 bases between the germline ends. This CDR3 region has 15 residues. Per the germline V gene, CDR1 is SGHDT and CDR2 is YYEEEE. The complete variable domain, with remaining parts taken from reference TRBV5-6 and TRBJ2-3, reads DAGVTQSPTHLIKTRGQQVTLRCSPKSGHDTVSWYQQALGQGPQFIFQYYEEEERQRGNFPDRFSGHQFPNYSSELNVNALLLGDSALYLCASRKPGLITDTQYFGPGTRLTVL.

CDR3 sequence reads: CSVVPGQGSTDTQYF. Here the CDR3 DNA reads TGCAGCGTCGTCCCGGGACAGGGAAGCACAGATACGCAGTATTTT. The rearrangement joins TRBV29-1 to TRBJ2-3; 9 bases map to TRBD1. The CDR3 covers 15 residues. Germline CDR1 is SQVTM and CDR2 is ANQGSEA. V gave up 6 bases and J gave up 0 bases; unmatched junction bases: 7.

The CDR3 is CASSQVGGKGEAFF. The CDR3 DNA follows: TGTGCCAGCAGCCAAGTTGGGGGGAAAGGTGAAGCTTTCTTT. The chain uses TRBV3-1 (or the pseudogene TRBV3-2) and TRBJ1-1; weak D call: TRBD1 (5 bases). This CDR3 region has 14 residues. The germline CDR1 and CDR2 sequences are LGHDT and YNNKEL (reference sequence). The ends were cut back, 1 base at V and 7 bases at J, with 13 bases in the middle.

This chain links TRBV7-2 with TRBJ1-1, with TRBD1 matching 8 bases. CDR3 size: 15 residues. V shed 0 bases, J shed 0 bases, and the junction held 0 bases outside the gene matches. Per the germline V gene, CDR1 is SGHTA and CDR2 is FQGNSA. CDR3 sequence reads: CASSLATGVNTEAFF. The CDR3, as DNA: TGTGCCAGCAGCTTAGCGACAGGGGTGAACACTGAAGCTTTCTTT.

This chain joins TRBV5-5 and TRBJ2-2; 7 positions agree with TRBD1. The CDR3 extends over 15 amino acids. Germline CDR1 and CDR2: SGHKS and YYEKEE (reference sequence). Trimming took 1 base from V and 3 from J; bases not matched to a gene: 3. CDR3 DNA: TGTGCCAGCAGCTTGACAGGGGTCTACACCGGGGAGCTGTTTTTT. As protein: CASSLTGVYTGELFF.

The chain employs TRBV27 and TRBJ1-1; D gene uncertain. Trimming stripped 5 bases from V and 5 bases from J, with 18 bases between. The CDR3 spans 15 residues. Per the germline V gene, CDR1 is MNHEY and CDR2 is SMNVEV (reference sequence). The CDR3 loop is CASSQLDTPITEAFF. The CDR3 DNA reads as TGTGCCAGCAGTCAACTCGACACCCCGATTACTGAAGCTTTCTTT.

J is TRBJ2-2 and V is TRBV10-3; 8 nucleotides match TRBD1. Germline V CDR1 and CDR2: ENHRY, SYGVKD. This CDR3 has 16 amino acids. Trimming took 5 bases from V and 3 from J; bases not matched to a gene: 8. In DNA form, the CDR3 reads TGTGCCATCAGTCCTTCACAGGGGGGCGACACCGGGGAGCTGTTTTTT. It codes for CAISPSQGGDTGELFF.

This clone has only one observation. The V gene is TRBV7-9, the J gene TRBJ1-1; 7 nucleotides line up with TRBD1. Trimming at V came to 2 bases and at J to 3 bases, leaving 3 bases not matched to a gene. CDR3 length: 14 amino acids. Per the germline V gene, CDR1 is SEHNR and CDR2 is FQNEAQ (reference sequence). The CDR3 is CASSLYTGDTEAFF. The DNA of the CDR3 is TGTGCCAGCAGCTTATATACAGGGGACACTGAAGCTTTCTTT.

For the CDR3, the DNA is TGTGCCAGCAGCCAGATCGGAGGGGCCGGCGGGGACACTGAAGCTTTCTTT. Translating it yields CASSQIGGAGGDTEAFF. V usage is TRBV7-7 and J usage is TRBJ1-1, with D maybe TRBD1 (5 bases). V lost 5 bases and J lost 3, with 22 bases in between. Germline CDR1 and CDR2: SSHAT and FNYEAQ (reference sequence). CDR3 length: 17 residues.

The V and J genes are TRBV23-1 and TRBJ1-2; the match to TRBD1 covers 7 bases. TRBV23-1 is known as an ORF, though its function is uncertain. CDR3 length: 16 residues. J lost 3 bases, V lost 4 bases, and 11 bases had no gene match. The CDR3 sequence: CASSPTTGWGDYGYTF. DNA for the CDR3: TGCGCCAGCAGTCCGACGACAGGGTGGGGAGACTATGGCTACACCTTC.

CDR3 region: CASSVLAGYNEQFF. CDR3 DNA: TGTGCCAGCAGTGTGCTAGCCGGATACAATGAGCAGTTCTTC. This chain uses TRBV2 with TRBJ2-1; perhaps TRBD2 as D (5 bases). The CDR3 has 14 amino acids. Germline loops: CDR1 SNHLY, CDR2 FYNNEI. Deletions cut 4 bases from V and 4 bases from J, with 11 bases between.

This clone is a singleton in its sample. V usage is TRBV11-2 and J usage is TRBJ2-5, with 10 positions matching TRBD1. Germline CDR1 and CDR2: SGHAT and FQNNGV. Trimming took 2 bases from V and 5 from J; bases not matched to a gene: 11. The CDR3 spans 17 residues. CDR3 nucleotides: TGTGCCAGCAGCTTACGCCTACCGGGACAGGGGTCGGAGACCCAGTACTTC. Residues: CASSLRLPGQGSETQYF.

This sequence joins TRBV24-1 and TRBJ2-2; 10 nucleotides agree with TRBD1. Germline loops: CDR1 KGHDR, CDR2 SFDVKD. Trimming removed 10 bases from V and 5 bases from J; junction bases left unmatched: 6. The CDR3 totals 14 residues. Written as DNA, the CDR3 is TGTGCCACGGCCGGGACAGGGGATACCGGGGAGCTGTTTTTT. Its protein is CATAGTGDTGELFF.

The chain employs TRBV27 and TRBJ2-7, with D perhaps TRBD2 (6 bases). This CDR3 contains 13 residues. V lost 8 bases and J 2 bases, leaving 13 bases between the germline ends. Germline lookup yields CDR1 MNHEY and CDR2 SMNVEV (reference sequence). The CDR3 sequence is CASGLLGPYEQYF. DNA for the CDR3: TGTGCCAGCGGACTACTGGGGCCCTACGAGCAGTACTTC.

The chain joins TRBV28 to TRBJ2-5, with a possible D match to TRBD2 (5 bases). Germline V lookup: CDR1 MDHEN, CDR2 SYDVKM. The CDR3 has 13 residues. V was shortened by 5 bases and J by 4 bases, with 11 bases between the two germline ends. This chain's CDR3 is CASSQLETETQYF. CDR3 sequence (DNA): TGTGCCAGCAGTCAACTAGAAACAGAGACCCAGTACTTC. The full variable domain, rest sourced from reference TRBV28 and TRBJ2-5, is DVKVTQSSRYLVKRTGEKVFLECVQDMDHENMFWYRQDPGLGLRLIYFSYDVKMKEKGDIPEGYSVSREKKERFSLILESASTNQTSMYLCASSQLETETQYFGPGTRLLVL.

The CDR3 nucleotides read TGTGCCAGCAGTCGTCAAGCGGGGGCCGGGGGGACCCAGTACTTC. It specifies CASSRQAGAGGTQYF. The chain combines TRBV2 with TRBJ2-5, with 8 bases lining up with TRBD2. The junction had 12 bases not matched to a gene; V was cut back by 5 bases and J by 7 bases. The CDR3 length is 15 residues. Germline V lookup: CDR1 SNHLY, CDR2 FYNNEI.

The chain is built from TRBV7-2 and TRBJ1-1; D uncertain. The CDR3 consists of 13 residues. Germline V gene lookup returns CDR1 SGHTA and CDR2 FQGNSA. Trimming pared 8 bases from V and 2 bases from J, leaving 12 bases between. The chain's CDR3 is CASGRHPNTEAFF. The DNA of the CDR3 is TGTGCCAGCGGAAGACACCCCAACACTGAAGCTTTCTTT.

The chain combines TRBV6-5 with TRBJ1-2, with 9 nucleotides matching TRBD1. Per the germline V gene, CDR1 is MNHEY and CDR2 is SVGAGI. This CDR3 comprises 13 residues. Trimming took 8 bases from V and 7 from J; bases not matched to a gene: 8. DNA of the CDR3: TGTGCCAGCCATTGGGGACAGGGAATTGGCTACACCTTC. This translates into CASHWGQGIGYTF.

The chain combines TRBV7-9 with TRBJ2-3; 7 nucleotides agree with TRBD2. With V trimmed by 7 bases and J by 5 bases, 12 bases remained unmatched. Germline assignment: CDR1 SEHNR and CDR2 FQNEAQ (reference sequence). The CDR3 is 15 residues long. The CDR3 sequence: CASTGGAGVRDTQYF. CDR3 sequence (DNA): TGTGCCAGCACCGGAGGGGCGGGAGTTCGAGATACGCAGTATTTT.

The chain has TRBV7-2 and TRBJ2-1; D is undetermined. The CDR3 length is 14 residues. The germline V and J ends were trimmed by 1 base and 9 bases, with 13 bases remaining between them. The germline V gene has CDR1 SGHTA and CDR2 FQGNSA. The CDR3: CASSLGAPPSEQFF. In DNA, the CDR3 is TGTGCCAGCAGCTTAGGTGCCCCGCCTAGTGAGCAGTTCTTC.

In nucleotides, the CDR3 is TGTGCCAGCAGCACCGTCGGGGGTGAAAAACTGTTTTTT. Protein: CASSTVGGEKLFF. The genes are TRBV7-2 and TRBJ1-4; a possible D gene is TRBD1 (5 bases). The V end was cut by 5 bases, the J end by 7 bases, with 11 bases between. Germline assignment: CDR1 SGHTA and CDR2 FQGNSA. The CDR3 consists of 13 residues.

V usage is TRBV5-4 and J usage is TRBJ2-3, with D unclear. With 7 bases removed from V and 0 bases from J, the gap between germline ends came to 9 bases. From germline, CDR1 is SGHNT and CDR2 YYREEE (reference sequence). CDR3 length equals 13 residues. CDR3 region: CASGEISTDTQYF. The CDR3 DNA reads as TGTGCCAGCGGAGAAATTAGCACAGATACGCAGTATTTT.

CDR3 amino acids: CASSYPRRTGGSPSTDTQYF. CDR3 sequence (DNA): TGTGCCAGCAGTTACCCGAGGAGGACAGGGGGCTCCCCTAGCACAGATACGCAGTATTTT. This chain uses TRBV6-2 or TRBV6-3 with TRBJ2-3, with 11 bases aligning to TRBD1. The germline gives CDR1 MNHEY, CDR2 SVGEGT. Trimming at V came to 2 bases and at J to 0 bases, leaving 13 bases not matched to a gene. CDR3 size: 20 residues.

This chain uses TRBV10-3 with TRBJ2-7; 9 nucleotides match TRBD1. CDR1 and CDR2 from the germline V gene are ENHRY and SYGVKD. This CDR3 has 16 amino acids. With 5 bases clipped from V and 2 bases from J, the junction kept 10 bases outside the gene matches. CDR3 DNA sequence: TGTGCCATCAGTCTGAGTCCCGGGACAGGGACCTACGAGCAGTACTTC. Protein sequence: CAISLSPGTGTYEQYF.